Described below is a single T cell receptor beta chain sequence and its context. No antigen is known for it. PCR was performed using 60 Vbeta and 13 Jbeta primers. Data came from immunoSEQ multiplex PCR; TCRdb stores just in-frame clones and leaves some out. The sample totals 60,000 to 70,000 clones. The CDR3 extends over 17 amino acids. Germline lookup yields CDR1 SGHRS and CDR2 YFSETQ. V lost 4 bases and J lost 6; bases outside the gene matches: 12. The data stem from a study of cytomegalovirus exposure and HLA in healthy donors. Study-wide results and limits: In vitro experiments confirmed that a few CMV-associated chains were specific for CMV antigens. Apart from CMV serostatus, no immune exposure information was available. Generally TCR sequences proved uncommon, though certain public TCRs appeared in numerous donors.

The sequenced sample consisted of PBMCs. This TCR derives from a boy younger than 18 in good health and CMV-seronegative. The V and J genes are TRBV5-1 and TRBJ1-3, with 11 nucleotides matching TRBD1. The CDR3 is CASSPPLDRGPENTIYF. In DNA form, the CDR3 reads TGCGCCAGCAGCCCGCCCCTGGACAGGGGGCCCGAAAACACCATATATTTT.